This T cell receptor beta chain comes out of a study of cytomegalovirus exposure and HLA in healthy donors. To note about this clone: Its antigen remains unknown.

Findings and caveats of the study: Among TCR sequences, most were rare, though some public TCRs appeared in many donors. A classifier reportedly called cytomegalovirus status with high sensitivity and specificity. A few chains tied to CMV proved CMV antigen-specific in vitro. The TCR clusters that emerged in the first cohort tended, a later analysis found, to co-occur in the 110 or so validation repertoires.

Here immunoSEQ multiplex PCR was the method, and the copy in TCRdb shows in-frame clones only, minus some. Seen here are 70,000 or so clones, around 94% observed once, and the top ten hold about 1.9%. CDR3 length: 15 residues. V gave up 2 bases and J gave up 7 bases; unmatched junction bases: 7. Germline CDR1 MNHEY, CDR2 SMNVEV (reference sequence). This sequence was found in a woman between 18 and 29 years old in good health and CMV-seropositive. The V gene is TRBV27, the J gene TRBJ1-5; 8 bases match TRBD1. Sequenced sample: PBMCs. The CDR3 nucleotides are TGTGCCAGCAGTTTAATGACAGGGGAAAGCCAGCCCCAGCATTTT. This gives the protein CASSLMTGESQPQHF.